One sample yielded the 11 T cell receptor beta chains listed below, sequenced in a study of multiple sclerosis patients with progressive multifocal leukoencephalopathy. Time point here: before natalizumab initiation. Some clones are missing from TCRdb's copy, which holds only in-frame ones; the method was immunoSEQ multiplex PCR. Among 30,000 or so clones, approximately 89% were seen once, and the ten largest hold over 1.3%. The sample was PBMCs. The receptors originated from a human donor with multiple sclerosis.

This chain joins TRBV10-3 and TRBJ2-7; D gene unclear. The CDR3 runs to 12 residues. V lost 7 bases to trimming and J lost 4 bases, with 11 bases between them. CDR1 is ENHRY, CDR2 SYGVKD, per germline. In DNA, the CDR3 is TGTGCCATCACCCAGGACGGGTACGAGCAGTACTTC. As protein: CAITQDGYEQYF.

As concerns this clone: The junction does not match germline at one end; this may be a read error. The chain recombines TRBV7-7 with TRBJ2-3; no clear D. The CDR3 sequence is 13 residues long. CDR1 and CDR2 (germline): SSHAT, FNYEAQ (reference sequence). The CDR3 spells CASSLGQRNTQYF. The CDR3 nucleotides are TGTGCTAGCAGCTTAGGGCAAAGAAATACGCAGTATTTT.

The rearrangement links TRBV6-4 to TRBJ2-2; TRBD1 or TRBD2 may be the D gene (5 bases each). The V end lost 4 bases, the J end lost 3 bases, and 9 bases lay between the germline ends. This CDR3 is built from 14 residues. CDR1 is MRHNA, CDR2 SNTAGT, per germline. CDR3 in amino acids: CASSGQGDTGELFF. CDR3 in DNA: TGTGCCAGCAGTGGGCAGGGAGACACCGGGGAGCTGTTTTTT.

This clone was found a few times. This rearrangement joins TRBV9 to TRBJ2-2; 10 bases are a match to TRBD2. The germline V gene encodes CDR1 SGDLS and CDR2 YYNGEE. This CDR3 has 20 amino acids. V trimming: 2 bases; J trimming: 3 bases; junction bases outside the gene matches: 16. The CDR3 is CASSVKVQWTSGYDTGELFF. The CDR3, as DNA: TGTGCCAGCAGCGTTAAAGTTCAATGGACTAGCGGATACGACACCGGGGAGCTGTTTTTT.

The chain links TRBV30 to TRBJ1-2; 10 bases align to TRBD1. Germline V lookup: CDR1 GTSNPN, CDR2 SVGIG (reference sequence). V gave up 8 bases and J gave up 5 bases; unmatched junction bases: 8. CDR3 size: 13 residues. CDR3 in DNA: TGTGCCGCTCACGGGACAGGGGTTTATGGCTACACCTTC. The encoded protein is CAAHGTGVYGYTF.

CDR3 residues: CASSSQGEASYEQYF. CDR3 nucleotide sequence: TGTGCCAGCAGCTCACAGGGGGAAGCCTCCTACGAGCAGTACTTC. V and J are TRBV6-1 and TRBJ2-7; the match to TRBD1 covers 8 bases. V lost 6 bases and J lost 0; bases outside the gene matches: 7. The CDR3 has 15 amino acids. CDR1 is MNHNS, CDR2 SASEGT, per germline.

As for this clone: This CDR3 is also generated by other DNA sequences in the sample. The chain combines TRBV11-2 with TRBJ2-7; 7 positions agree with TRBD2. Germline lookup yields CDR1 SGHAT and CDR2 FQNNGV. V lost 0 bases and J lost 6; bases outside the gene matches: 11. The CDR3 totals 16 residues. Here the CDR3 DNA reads TGTGCCAGCAGCTTAGAAGGTGGCGGGAGATTGGCCGAGCAGTACTTC. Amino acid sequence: CASSLEGGGRLAEQYF.

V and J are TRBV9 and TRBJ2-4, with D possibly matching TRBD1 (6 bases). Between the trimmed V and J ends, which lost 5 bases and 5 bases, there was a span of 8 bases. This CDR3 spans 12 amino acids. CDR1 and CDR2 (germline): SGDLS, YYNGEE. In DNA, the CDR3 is TGTGCCAGCAGAGGGGGAGAAAACATTCAGTACTTC. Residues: CASRGGENIQYF.

For the CDR3, the DNA is TGTGCCAGCAGGTTAAGGACAACGGGAGAAAAACTGTTTTTT. Translated: CASRLRTTGEKLFF. The chain is built from TRBV6-1 and TRBJ1-4, with D possibly matching TRBD1 (5 bases). This CDR3 region has 14 residues. CDR1 is MNHNS and CDR2 is SASEGT in the germline V gene. V lost 6 bases to trimming and J lost 8 bases, with 16 bases between them.

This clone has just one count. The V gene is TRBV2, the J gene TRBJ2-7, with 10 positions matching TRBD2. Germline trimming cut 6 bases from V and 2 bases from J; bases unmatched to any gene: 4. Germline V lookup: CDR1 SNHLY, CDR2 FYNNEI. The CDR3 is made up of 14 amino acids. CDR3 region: CASRAGTSAYEQYF. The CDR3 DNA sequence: TGTGCCAGCAGGGCCGGGACTAGCGCCTACGAGCAGTACTTC.

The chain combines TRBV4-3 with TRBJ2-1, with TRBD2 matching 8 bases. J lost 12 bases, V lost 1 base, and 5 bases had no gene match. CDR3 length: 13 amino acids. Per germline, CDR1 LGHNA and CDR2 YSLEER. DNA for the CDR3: TGCGCCAGCAGCCAAGGGGGGAGCGGGAGGCAGTTCTTC. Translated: CASSQGGSGRQFF.